The next 5 T cell receptor beta chains were all read from a single sample in a study of blood T cells in healthy people across ages (dated by TCRdb to about 2015). Libraries were prepared through 5' RACE. Sequencing was performed on an Illumina HiSeq 2500. A second PCR of roughly 7 to 11 cycles was performed with a sample-barcoded 5' primer and a J-beta primer mix. TCRdb took the public reads, trimmed them with fastp at Q25, ran MiXCR for clone calling and kept in-frame beta chains. Each entry merges the rows of one CDR3 protein and shows their most common DNA and genes. The sample profile shows about 570,000 distinct CDR3 sequences; 27% of them were found once. The ten largest clones capture around a sixth of the sample. Sequenced material: blood. The source is a woman in her seventies in good health.

This clonotype came up many times. The chain links TRBV29-1 to TRBJ2-1, with a possible D match to TRBD1 (6 bases). Germline assignment: CDR1 SQVTM and CDR2 ANQGSEA. Between the trimmed V and J ends, which lost 6 bases and 7 bases, there was a span of 16 bases. The CDR3 totals 13 residues. The CDR3 DNA reads as TGCAGCGTCGGCCGGGACACCCGGAATGAGCAGTTCTTC. Translation gives CSVGRDTRNEQFF.

The chain has TRBV6-6 and TRBJ1-5; D is undetermined. Trimming shortened V by 7 bases and J by 2 bases, and 12 bases separated the two germline ends. This CDR3 has 14 residues. Germline lookup yields CDR1 MNHNY and CDR2 SVGAGI (reference sequence). CDR3 coding DNA: TGTGCCAGCACGCTAGGAGCCGGCAATCAGCCCCAGCATTTT. Its protein is CASTLGAGNQPQHF.

The J gene is TRBJ1-1, the V gene TRBV7-2, with 7 bases that match TRBD1. This CDR3 contains 15 residues. J gave up 0 bases and V 5 bases, and 6 bases lay outside the gene matches. Germline-derived CDR1 and CDR2 are SGHTA and FQGNSA. DNA of the CDR3: TGTGCCAGCAGCCGCCAACAGGGGATGAACACTGAAGCTTTCTTT. It codes for CASSRQQGMNTEAFF.

The table lists this clonotype with a few counts. The CDR3, as DNA: TGCAGTGCCGTGGTAAGGGATGGGGCATACTATGGCTACACCTTC. Its translation is CSAVVRDGAYYGYTF. The chain carries TRBV20-1 and TRBJ1-2; D may be TRBD1 (5 bases). CDR1 is DFQATT and CDR2 is SNEGSKA in the germline V gene (reference sequence). The CDR3 has 15 residues. The V end lost 6 bases, the J end lost 3 bases, and 20 bases lay between the germline ends.

Concerning this clonotype: A read error may be the cause here, since a much bigger clone is one base away. V gene TRBV29-1 combines with J gene TRBJ2-1, with 8 bases that match TRBD2. The DNA end favors TRBJ2-5, so the J call may be wrong. The CDR3 totals 13 residues. Germline V gene sequence: CDR1 SQVTM, CDR2 ANQGSEA. CDR3 nucleotides: TGCGGCCGGCCAGGACTAGCTCAAGAGACCCAGTACTTC. Its translation: CGRPGLAQETQYF.